This passage covers 15 T cell receptor beta chains from one sample sequenced in a study of blood T cell repertoires in COVID-19. Repertoires were generated with immunoSEQ multiplex PCR, while TCRdb's copy carries only in-frame clones and drops some. This table holds 210,000 or so clones, less than 90% found once. Sequencing used PBMCs or T cells enriched from blood (not recorded which). These receptors came from a woman in her 50s in a cohort exposed to, infected with or recovered from COVID-19 (not recorded which).

This chain links TRBV5-1 with TRBJ2-7; 10 bases agree with TRBD2. Trimming removed 2 bases from V and 6 bases from J; junction bases left unmatched: 17. Germline loops: CDR1 SGHRS, CDR2 YFSETQ. This CDR3 has 18 residues. This chain's CDR3 is CASSLLGLAGAPDREQYF. In DNA, the CDR3 is TGCGCCAGCAGCTTATTGGGGCTAGCGGGGGCCCCTGATCGCGAGCAGTACTTC.

This chain connects TRBV12-3 or TRBV12-4 to TRBJ1-5, with a tentative D call TRBD1 (6 bases). This CDR3 is built from 13 residues. V was clipped by 6 bases and J by 7 bases, with 13 bases between them. The CDR3 sequence is CASSLGTLQPQHF. CDR3 DNA sequence: TGTGCCAGCAGCCTCGGGACACTCCAGCCCCAGCATTTT.

For this clone: Other DNA variants within this sample encode the same CDR3. The rearrangement uses TRBV6-5 and TRBJ1-1, with 8 positions matching TRBD1. V trimming: 4 bases; J trimming: 2 bases; junction bases outside the gene matches: 3. This CDR3 is built from 14 residues. Germline V gives CDR1 MNHEY, CDR2 SVGAGI. The CDR3 loop reads CASSWDRLNTEAFF. Here the CDR3 DNA reads TGTGCCAGCAGTTGGGACAGGCTTAACACTGAAGCTTTCTTT.

V gene TRBV2 combines with J gene TRBJ1-6, with unresolved D. Looked up from germline, CDR1 is SNHLY and CDR2 is FYNNEI. This CDR3 comprises 15 residues. Trimming cost V 4 bases and J 6 bases, with 13 bases left between them. The CDR3 DNA follows: TGTGCCAGCAGTGTTCGGCAGGATCCTAATTCACCCCTCCACTTT. Translated: CASSVRQDPNSPLHF.

V usage is TRBV6-4 and J usage is TRBJ1-4; the match to TRBD1 covers 7 bases. Germline V gene data show CDR1 as MRHNA and CDR2 as SNTAGT. V lost 5 bases, J lost 8 bases, and 8 bases stayed unmatched. The CDR3 runs 14 residues. The CDR3 region is CASSLSGGQEKLFF. The CDR3 coding sequence is TGTGCCAGCAGTCTCTCAGGGGGACAGGAAAAACTGTTTTTT.

The chain is built from TRBV3-1 (or the pseudogene TRBV3-2) and TRBJ2-1; the D gene is possibly TRBD2 (7 bases). There are 16 residues in the CDR3. Deletions cut 0 bases from V and 7 bases from J, with 16 bases between. Germline lookup yields CDR1 LGHDT and CDR2 YNNKEL (reference sequence). Here the CDR3 DNA reads TGTGCCAGCAGCCAAGATTTGGGGGGGCCGAGAAATGAGCAGTTCTTC. It is translated as CASSQDLGGPRNEQFF.

The V gene is TRBV29-1, the J gene TRBJ1-1, with TRBD1 as a possible D gene (5 bases). Trimming took off 4 bases at V and 6 bases at J, with 15 bases between the two ends. This CDR3 region has 13 residues. Germline values: CDR1 SQVTM, CDR2 ANQGSEA. The chain's CDR3 is CSVATQVSAEAFF. In DNA, the CDR3 is TGCAGCGTTGCGACACAGGTCTCCGCTGAAGCTTTCTTT.

This rearrangement joins TRBV7-9 to TRBJ1-2, with a weak D call TRBD1 (6 bases). Between the trimmed V and J ends, which lost 7 bases and 9 bases, there was a span of 21 bases. The CDR3 length is 14 residues. Germline CDR1 SEHNR, CDR2 FQNEAQ (reference sequence). The CDR3 region has the DNA TGTGCCAGCACCTCAGGGGATCGTCGGGGAAGCTACACCTTC. Its protein product is CASTSGDRRGSYTF.

This chain joins TRBV7-2 and TRBJ1-1, with TRBD1 matching over 7 bases. This CDR3 has 13 amino acids. The V gene's germline CDR1 is SGHTA and CDR2 FQGNSA. Trimming took 7 bases from V and 5 from J; bases not matched to a gene: 7. DNA of the CDR3: TGTGCCAGCACTCCCGAGACAGGGACTGAAGCTTTCTTT. Translation gives CASTPETGTEAFF.

The genes are TRBV20-1 and TRBJ2-2; the D call may be TRBD1 or TRBD2 (6 bases each). In germline, CDR1 is DFQATT, CDR2 SNEGSKA (reference sequence). The CDR3 loop spans 16 amino acids. Trimming removed 3 bases from V and 5 bases from J, with 19 bases in between. CDR3 DNA: TGCAGTGCTAGTGGAGGGGGTGGTGGGTGGACCGGGGAGCTGTTTTTT. This gives the protein CSASGGGGGWTGELFF.

This chain links TRBV4-2 with TRBJ1-6, with 7 bases lining up with TRBD1. The CDR3 covers 16 residues. Germline assignment: CDR1 LGHNA and CDR2 YNFKEQ. Losses at the gene ends were 1 base for V and 9 bases for J; bases not matched to a gene: 9. This CDR3 is CASSQGTGQTGSPLHF. As DNA, the CDR3 is TGTGCCAGCAGCCAAGGGACAGGACAAACGGGTTCACCCCTCCACTTT.

The chain is built from TRBV4-2 and TRBJ2-1, with 9 bases lining up with TRBD1. This CDR3 has 21 residues. Per the germline V gene, CDR1 is LGHNA and CDR2 is YNFKEQ. Trimming cost V 0 bases and J 1 base; bases outside gene matches: 16. DNA of the CDR3: TGTGCCAGCAGCCAAGAGATAAGGACAGGGGTTTGGGCGAGGTCCTACAATGAGCAGTTCTTC. Its protein product is CASSQEIRTGVWARSYNEQFF.

The chain employs TRBV9 and TRBJ2-7, with TRBD2 matching 9 bases. The CDR3 contains 16 residues. Looked up from germline, CDR1 is SGDLS and CDR2 is YYNGEE. Trimming took 0 bases from V and 4 from J; bases not matched to a gene: 8. The CDR3 DNA reads TGTGCCAGCAGCGTAGGCGGGGGGGCATTGGTTTACGAGCAGTACTTC. Residues: CASSVGGGALVYEQYF.

CDR3: CASSEGGRGWGNQPQHF. The CDR3 DNA follows: TGTGCCAGCAGTGAAGGCGGCAGGGGCTGGGGCAATCAGCCCCAGCATTTT. This chain uses TRBV25-1 with TRBJ1-5; the D gene is possibly TRBD1 (6 bases). V lost 2 bases to trimming and J lost 2 bases, with 16 bases between them. The germline V gene encodes CDR1 MGHDK and CDR2 SYGVNS. This CDR3 comprises 17 residues. The complete variable domain, with remaining parts taken from reference TRBV25-1 and TRBJ1-5, reads EADIYQTPRYLVIGTGKKITLECSQTMGHDKMYWYQQDPGMELHLIHYSYGVNSTEKGDLSSESTVSRIRTEHFPLTLESARPSHTSQYLCASSEGGRGWGNQPQHFGDGTRLSIL.

The V and J genes are TRBV5-1 and TRBJ1-6; the match to TRBD1 covers 9 bases. V dropped 4 bases and J dropped 9; count of bases not matched to a gene: 14. This CDR3 contains 17 residues. Germline assignment: CDR1 SGHRS and CDR2 YFSETQ. CDR3 DNA sequence: TGCGCCAGCAGCCCCGGAGGTTCGACAGGGGGTAGTTCACCCCTCCACTTT. Translating it yields CASSPGGSTGGSSPLHF.